The rows below give T cell receptor beta chains drawn from one sample of a study of cytomegalovirus exposure and HLA in healthy donors. Assay used: immunoSEQ multiplex PCR; TCRdb lists only in-frame clones, some missing. The sample contains some 180,000 clones, about 80% of which appear only once. What was sequenced was PBMCs. These receptors all stem from a woman aged 25 to 45 in good health and CMV-seronegative. CDR3s include the opening cysteine and the closing phenylalanine or tryptophan. The D gene is left open where the match is weak. Size is stated for part of the rows, as once, few or many counts, or as a class when the clone is expanded.

v_gene,abundance,j_gene,d_gene,CDR3nt,CDR3aa
TRBV5-1,.,TRBJ1-4,.,TGCGCCAGCAGCTTGAGCCCGTTTTCAGGGGAAAAACTGTTTTTT,CASSLSPFSGEKLFF
TRBV5-1,.,TRBJ2-5,TRBD1,TGCGCCAGCAGCTTGTGGGGACAGGGGAGGCAAGAGACCCAGTACTTC,CASSLWGQGRQETQYF
TRBV7-2,.,TRBJ2-5,TRBD1,TGTGCCAGCAGCACGGGACCGGGACAGGGTTTTGAGACCCAGTACTTC,CASSTGPGQGFETQYF
TRBV7-8,.,TRBJ1-6,.,TGTGCCAGCAGCTTAGGGGGGCTTAATTCACCCCTCCACTTT,CASSLGGLNSPLHF
TRBV2,.,TRBJ2-6,TRBD1,TGTGCCAGCAGTGTCCCGAGACAGGGAACCTCTGGGGCCAACGTCCTGACTTTC,CASSVPRQGTSGANVLTF
TRBV5-4,few,TRBJ1-1,TRBD1,TGTGCCAGCAGCTTGGTCGGGACAGGGGGCACTGAAGCTTTCTTT,CASSLVGTGGTEAFF
TRBV6-5,.,TRBJ1-1,.,TGTGCCAGCAGTTATTCAGACACGAACACTGAAGCTTTCTTT,CASSYSDTNTEAFF
TRBV7-8,.,TRBJ2-3,.,TGTGCCAGCAGCTTAGTGGCAGGGAGCACAGATACGCAGTATTTT,CASSLVAGSTDTQYF
TRBV5-1,.,TRBJ1-6,.,TGCGCCAGCAGCTTCGGCAGGGCACTTGGTAATTCACCCCTCCACTTT,CASSFGRALGNSPLHF
TRBV4-1,once,TRBJ2-3,TRBD1,TGCGCCAGCAGCCAAGAGGGTACAGGGGGCATAACAGATACGCAGTATTTT,CASSQEGTGGITDTQYF
TRBV6-5,.,TRBJ2-5,TRBD1,TGTGCCAGCAGTTACTCGGGGACAGGACAAGAGACCCAGTACTTC,CASSYSGTGQETQYF
TRBV7-9,once,TRBJ2-5,TRBD2,TGTGCCAGCAGCTTAGGACTAGCGGGCGTCGGCTACCAAGAGACCCAGTACTTC,CASSLGLAGVGYQETQYF
TRBV11-1,.,TRBJ2-1,TRBD1,TGTGCCAGCAGCTTAGCTATGCCGGGGGGACAGGGGGCTAGTGATGAGCAGTTCTTC,CASSLAMPGGQGASDEQFF
TRBV4-2,few,TRBJ2-5,TRBD2,TGTGCCAGCAGCCAAGGGACTAGCGGGGGGAACCAAGAGACCCAGTACTTC,CASSQGTSGGNQETQYF
TRBV5-1,.,TRBJ2-3,TRBD1,TGCGCCAGCAGCTTGGAGGGGGCGAGCACAGATACGCAGTATTTT,CASSLEGASTDTQYF
TRBV6-4,.,TRBJ2-3,TRBD2,TGTGCCAGCAGTGCGACAGGGTTGGTAGGACTAGCGAGCACAGATACGCAGTATTTT,CASSATGLVGLASTDTQYF
TRBV7-2,.,TRBJ2-7,.,TGTGCCAGCAGCTTAGATGTAGCCTACGAGCAGTACTTC,CASSLDVAYEQYF
TRBV7-2,.,TRBJ2-7,.,TGTGCCAGCAGCTTAAGGGGGGGGTCGATTTTATCGGGATACGAGCAGTACTTC,CASSLRGGSILSGYEQYF
TRBV4-1,.,TRBJ2-7,TRBD1,TGCGCCAGCAGCCATGGTACAGGGGGAGGAAGCTCCTACGAGCAGTACTTC,CASSHGTGGGSSYEQYF
TRBV29-1,.,TRBJ2-5,TRBD2,TGCAGCGTCCGTTGGGGGGGAGGCGGTGAGACCCAGTACTTC,CSVRWGGGGETQYF
TRBV6-1,.,TRBJ2-7,TRBD1,TGTGCCAGCAGAGCCGGACAGGGACACTACGAGCAGTACTTC,CASRAGQGHYEQYF
TRBV6-5,.,TRBJ1-2,.,TGTGCCAGCAGCATACAGGGCATTGATGGCTACACCTTC,CASSIQGIDGYTF
TRBV2,.,TRBJ1-1,.,TGTGCCAGCAGTGAAACAGGGTCGGGAGCTTTCTTT,CASSETGSGAFF
TRBV27,.,TRBJ2-5,.,TGTGCCAGCAGTTTATTGGGCGGGGACTCATGGACCCAGTACTTC,CASSLLGGDSWTQYF
TRBV5-4,.,TRBJ2-5,TRBD2,TGTGCCAGCAGCCACGGCCTAGCGGGGGGGCCTCAAGAGACCCAGTACTTC,CASSHGLAGGPQETQYF
TRBV2,few,TRBJ2-6,.,TGTGCCAGCAGTGTCGACGGGGCTGGGGCCAACGTCCTGACTTTC,CASSVDGAGANVLTF
TRBV5-4,.,TRBJ2-7,.,TGTGCCAGCAGCGCTAGGCGGGACGGGCCCTACGAGCAGTACTTC,CASSARRDGPYEQYF
TRBV6-4,.,TRBJ2-3,TRBD2,TGTGCCAGCAGTGTAACAGCGGGGGGGCGAGGGGATACGCAGTATTTT,CASSVTAGGRGDTQYF
TRBV25-1,once,TRBJ1-4,TRBD1,TGTGCCAGCAGTGCGGGACAGCCTAATGAAAAACTGTTTTTT,CASSAGQPNEKLFF
TRBV5-6,many,TRBJ1-5,.,TGTGCCAGCAGCCTACGAAAGGATGGACTGTTTCAGCCCCAGCATTTT,CASSLRKDGLFQPQHF
TRBV18,.,TRBJ1-2,TRBD1,TGTGCCAGCTCACCCCCGACAGGGACCTTCTACTATGGCTACACCTTC,CASSPPTGTFYYGYTF
TRBV9,.,TRBJ2-2,TRBD2,TGTGCCAGCAGCCCCAGCGGGGGGGCGAACACCGGGGAGCTGTTTTTT,CASSPSGGANTGELFF
TRBV7-2,.,TRBJ2-1,TRBD1,TGTGCCAGCAGCTCCCAGGGACAGGGGAGGGGGAATGAGCAGTTCTTC,CASSSQGQGRGNEQFF
TRBV5-1,once,TRBJ2-7,.,TGCGCCAGCAGCTTGGTGACAGGAGTCTACGAGCAGTACTTC,CASSLVTGVYEQYF
TRBV7-2,.,TRBJ2-7,TRBD2,TGTGCCAGCAGCCAACTAGCGGGGGGCTCCAAGCAGTACTTC,CASSQLAGGSKQYF
TRBV7-9,.,TRBJ1-2,.,TGTGCCAGCAGCTTGTTGGAGGATGGCTACACCTTC,CASSLLEDGYTF
TRBV25-1,.,TRBJ1-6,.,TGTGCCAGCAGTGAATTCGGGAATTCACCCCTCCACTTT,CASSEFGNSPLHF
TRBV18,.,TRBJ2-7,.,TGTGCCAGCTCACCACCCTATGCGACAGGACAATTCTACGAGCAGTACTTC,CASSPPYATGQFYEQYF
TRBV5-6,once,TRBJ1-2,.,TGTGCCAGCAGCTCCAAAGCGGGGATTTGGGGCTACACCTTC,CASSSKAGIWGYTF
TRBV7-9,.,TRBJ1-6,.,TGTGCCAGCAAACGGGAGGCCTATAATTCACCCCTCCACTTT,CASKREAYNSPLHF
TRBV14,.,TRBJ1-4,.,TGTGCCAGCAGCCACCAAAGGTCGCAGGGGATTGAAAAACTGTTTTTT,CASSHQRSQGIEKLFF
TRBV7-8,.,TRBJ2-7,TRBD2,TGTGCCAGCAGCTTAGAATGGGACGTAGCGGGCAACGAGCAGTACTTC,CASSLEWDVAGNEQYF
TRBV4-2,.,TRBJ2-3,.,TGTGCCAGCAGCCGCGGGGACCCACTTGACGCAGATACGCAGTATTTT,CASSRGDPLDADTQYF
TRBV5-1,.,TRBJ1-4,TRBD1,TGCGCCAGCAACCAGGGGGCTTTTAATGAAAAACTGTTTTTT,CASNQGAFNEKLFF
TRBV29-1,.,TRBJ1-1,.,TGCAGCGTTGAACAGGGGAACACTGAAGCTTTCTTT,CSVEQGNTEAFF
TRBV18,.,TRBJ2-3,.,TGTGCCAGCTCACCGGCCGAAGATACGCAGTATTTT,CASSPAEDTQYF
TRBV29-1,.,TRBJ1-4,.,TGCAGCGTTGAAGACCCCTCTAATGAAAAACTGTTTTTT,CSVEDPSNEKLFF
TRBV5-1,once,TRBJ1-5,TRBD1,TGCGCCAGCAGCCCTGGGACAGGGGGCGCGACCCAGCATTTT,CASSPGTGGATQHF